Sequencing of this T cell receptor beta chain was carried out in a study of T cells in Graves' hyperthyroidism and ophthalmopathy. Findings of the study overall: The model's output predicted ophthalmopathy at a median of roughly 6.9 months prior to onset. Blood also held most thyroid clonotypes expanded beyond 0.001.

Amplification of TCR beta CDR3 regions used RNA as the template. The TCR CDR3 first-round RT-PCR relied on the HTBI primer set. MiXCR, run by TCRdb on the multiplex PCR reads, gives a single entry per CDR3 protein. Of approximately 420,000 distinct CDR3 sequences listed, around 15% are singletons. This clonotype was counted many times. Its antigen is as yet unknown. The CDR3 length is 12 residues. Germline CDR1 and CDR2: DFQATT and SNEGSKA (reference sequence). The ends were cut back, 4 bases at V and 3 bases at J, with 10 bases in the middle. Sequences were obtained from blood. V is TRBV20-1 and J is TRBJ2-7, with D tentatively TRBD1 (6 bases). This TCR was recovered from a woman under 30 with Graves' hyperthyroidism. The CDR3: CSATRTDYEQYF. CDR3 DNA: TGCAGTGCTACCCGGACAGACTACGAGCAGTACTTC.